This record concerns one T cell receptor beta chain sequence. Antigen specificity is unknown. This record belongs to a study of Graves' ophthalmopathy and Graves' hyperthyroidism. For repertoire sequencing, the TCR beta CDR3 regions were amplified from RNA transcripts. First-round RT-PCR with HTBI primers preceded a second-round multiplex PCR. MiXCR was run by TCRdb on the multiplex PCR reads, yielding one entry per CDR3 protein. The sample holds more than 1,000,000 distinct CDR3 sequences, about 38% seen once. V lost 5 bases and J 4 bases, leaving 17 bases between the germline ends. CDR1 is SEHNR and CDR2 is FQNEAQ in the germline V gene (reference sequence). The CDR3 loop spans 15 amino acids. General study points: Sensitivity reached less than 71% and specificity just under 75% when the model predicted ophthalmopathy progression.

Hyperthyroidism patients had new diagnoses, durations under 2 months, and ages of 18 to 65. This TCR was sampled from an adult man with Graves' hyperthyroidism. Source material: peripheral blood or thyroid tissue (not recorded which). The chain uses TRBV7-9 and TRBJ1-1; no firm D call. The CDR3 region has the DNA TGTGCCAGCAGCGTTAATGGGTGGGGTAGCACTGAAGCTTTCTTT. This encodes CASSVNGWGSTEAFF. The entire variable domain, with the rest obtained from reference TRBV7-9 and TRBJ1-1, is as follows: DTGVSQNPRHKITKRGQNVTFRCDPISEHNRLYWYRQTLGQGPEFLTYFQNEAQLEKSRLLSDRFSAERPKGSFSTLEIQRTEQGDSAMYLCASSVNGWGSTEAFFGQGTRLTVV.